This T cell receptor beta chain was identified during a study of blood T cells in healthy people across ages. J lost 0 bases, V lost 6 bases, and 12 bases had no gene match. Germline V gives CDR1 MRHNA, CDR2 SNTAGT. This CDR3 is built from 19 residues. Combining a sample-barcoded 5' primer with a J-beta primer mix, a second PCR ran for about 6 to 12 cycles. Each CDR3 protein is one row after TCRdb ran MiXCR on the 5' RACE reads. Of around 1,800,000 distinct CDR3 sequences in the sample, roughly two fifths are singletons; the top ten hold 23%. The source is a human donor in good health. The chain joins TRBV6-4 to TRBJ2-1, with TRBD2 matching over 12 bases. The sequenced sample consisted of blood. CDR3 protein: CASSPLAGGETSSYNEQFF. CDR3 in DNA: TGTGCCAGCAGCCCACTAGCGGGGGGTGAAACGAGCTCCTACAATGAGCAGTTCTTC.